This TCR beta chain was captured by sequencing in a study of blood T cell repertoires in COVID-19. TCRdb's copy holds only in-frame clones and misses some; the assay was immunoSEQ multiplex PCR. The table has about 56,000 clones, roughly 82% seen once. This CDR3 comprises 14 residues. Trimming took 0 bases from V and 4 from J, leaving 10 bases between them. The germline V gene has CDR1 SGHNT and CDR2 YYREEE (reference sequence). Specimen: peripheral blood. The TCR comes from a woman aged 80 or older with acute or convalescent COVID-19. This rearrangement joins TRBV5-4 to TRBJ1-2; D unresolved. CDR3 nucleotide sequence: TGTGCCAGCAGCTTGGAGCAGCGCCTCTATGGCTACACCTTC. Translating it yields CASSLEQRLYGYTF. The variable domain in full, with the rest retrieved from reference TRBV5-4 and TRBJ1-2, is ETGVTQSPTHLIKTRGQQVTLRCSSQSGHNTVSWYQQALGQGPQFIFQYYREEENGRGNFPPRFSGLQFPNYSSELNVNALELDDSALYLCASSLEQRLYGYTFGSGTRLTVV.